This T cell receptor (beta chain) was found in a study of T cells in Graves' hyperthyroidism and ophthalmopathy. RNA transcripts gave rise to amplified TCR beta CDR3 regions. Using the HTBI primer set, a first-round RT-PCR was run on the TCR CDR3. Using its own MiXCR run on the multiplex PCR reads, TCRdb lists one record per CDR3 protein. The sample has approximately 640,000 distinct CDR3 sequences, under 20% seen once. The CDR3 totals 14 residues. V was clipped by 2 bases and J by 0 bases, with 5 bases between them. Looked up from germline, CDR1 is SGHTA and CDR2 is FQGNSA. J is TRBJ1-3 and V is TRBV7-2; D unresolved. The TCR comes from a woman aged 30 to 39 with Graves' hyperthyroidism. Sequencing was performed on blood. In DNA, the CDR3 is TGTGCCAGCAGCTTAATCGTCTCTGGAAACACCATATATTTT. It specifies CASSLIVSGNTIYF.